One sample yielded the 7 T cell receptor beta chains listed below, sequenced in a study of cytomegalovirus exposure and HLA in healthy donors. Generated by immunoSEQ multiplex PCR, the TCRdb table keeps only in-frame clones and is missing some. The repertoire includes 110,000 to 150,000 clones, around four fifths of them detected once, and almost 1.5% sits in the top ten. Sequencing was carried out using PBMCs. The receptors come from a woman between 25 and 40 years old in good health and CMV-seronegative.

The chain links TRBV7-3 to TRBJ2-2, with TRBD1 matching 10 bases. Germline lookup yields CDR1 SGHTA and CDR2 FQGTGA. V was clipped by 7 bases and J by 7 bases; unmatched bases: 6. The length of the CDR3 is 14 residues. The CDR3 is CASTMTGGGGELFF. In nucleotides, the CDR3 is TGTGCCAGCACCATGACAGGGGGCGGCGGGGAGCTGTTTTTT. Using reference TRBV7-3 and TRBJ2-2 for the parts outside the CDR3, the full variable domain is GAGVSQTPSNKVTEKGKYVELRCDPISGHTALYWYRQSLGQGPEFLIYFQGTGAADDSGLPNDRFFAVRPEGSVSTLKIQRTERGDSAVYLCASTMTGGGGELFFGEGSRLTVL.

In this sample, this clone turned up a few times. This chain joins TRBV6-5 and TRBJ1-2; 7 nucleotides match TRBD1. J lost 6 bases, V lost 5 bases, and 3 bases had no gene match. Germline V gene lookup returns CDR1 MNHEY and CDR2 SVGAGI. This CDR3 is built from 12 residues. The CDR3 protein is CASSRQGDGYTF. In nucleotides, the CDR3 is TGTGCCAGCAGTCGACAGGGAGATGGCTACACCTTC.

DNA for the CDR3: TGTGCCAGTAGAGGGCTGGGGGCGAACTATGGCTACACCTTC. Translating it yields CASRGLGANYGYTF. This chain uses TRBV5-6 with TRBJ1-2, with a tentative D call TRBD1 (6 bases). The germline V and J ends were trimmed by 8 bases and 2 bases, with 16 bases remaining between them. The CDR3 has 14 residues. CDR1 and CDR2 from the germline V gene are SGHDT and YYEEEE. The variable domain in full, completed from reference TRBV5-6 and TRBJ1-2, reads DAGVTQSPTHLIKTRGQQVTLRCSPKSGHDTVSWYQQALGQGPQFIFQYYEEEERQRGNFPDRFSGHQFPNYSSELNVNALLLGDSALYLCASRGLGANYGYTFGSGTRLTVV.

The rearrangement joins TRBV2 to TRBJ2-7; 10 positions match TRBD1. This CDR3 contains 14 residues. The germline gives CDR1 SNHLY, CDR2 FYNNEI. The trim removed 4 bases at V and 3 bases at J, leaving 3 bases unmatched. CDR3 in amino acids: CASSGRTGGYEQYF. For the CDR3, the DNA is TGTGCCAGCAGTGGGAGGACAGGGGGCTACGAGCAGTACTTC.

The chain carries TRBV4-3 and TRBJ2-7; TRBD1 is a possible D gene (6 bases). This CDR3 region has 15 residues. Trimming took 3 bases from V and 2 from J, leaving 14 bases between them. In germline, CDR1 is LGHNA, CDR2 YSLEER. As DNA, the CDR3 is TGCGCCAGCAGCCATGTCTTGGGACAACCCTACGAGCAGTACTTC. It codes for CASSHVLGQPYEQYF.

The chain is built from TRBV5-1 and TRBJ1-1; tentative D call: TRBD1 (6 bases). V dropped 2 bases and J dropped 0 bases, with 11 bases sitting between them. Germline CDR1 SGHRS, CDR2 YFSETQ. There are 15 residues in the CDR3. The CDR3 DNA follows: TGCGCCAGCAGCTTAACGGGACAAATGAACACTGAAGCTTTCTTT. This encodes CASSLTGQMNTEAFF.

In the case of this clone: Other nucleotide sequences in the sample specify the same CDR3. This chain joins TRBV6-1 and TRBJ1-6; 9 bases are a match to TRBD1. The ends lost 6 bases at V and 6 bases at J; junction bases unmatched: 3. This CDR3 has 14 amino acids. Germline loops: CDR1 MNHNS, CDR2 SASEGT. CDR3 sequence (DNA): TGTGCCAGCAGCCGGGACAGGGCTAATTCACCCCTCCACTTT. Translated, it gives CASSRDRANSPLHF.